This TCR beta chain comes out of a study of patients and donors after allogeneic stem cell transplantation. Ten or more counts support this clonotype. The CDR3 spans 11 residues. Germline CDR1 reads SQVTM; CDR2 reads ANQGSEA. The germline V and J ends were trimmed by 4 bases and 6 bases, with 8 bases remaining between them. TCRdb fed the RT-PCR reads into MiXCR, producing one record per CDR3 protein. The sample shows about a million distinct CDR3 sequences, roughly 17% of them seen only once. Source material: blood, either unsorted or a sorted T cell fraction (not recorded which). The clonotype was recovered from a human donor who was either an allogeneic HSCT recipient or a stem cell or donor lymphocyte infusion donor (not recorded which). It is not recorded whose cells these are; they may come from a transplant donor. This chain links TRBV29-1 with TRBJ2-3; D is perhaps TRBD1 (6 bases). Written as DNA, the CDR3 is TGCAGCGTTGCTCAGGGGGATACGCAGTATTTT. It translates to CSVAQGDTQYF.